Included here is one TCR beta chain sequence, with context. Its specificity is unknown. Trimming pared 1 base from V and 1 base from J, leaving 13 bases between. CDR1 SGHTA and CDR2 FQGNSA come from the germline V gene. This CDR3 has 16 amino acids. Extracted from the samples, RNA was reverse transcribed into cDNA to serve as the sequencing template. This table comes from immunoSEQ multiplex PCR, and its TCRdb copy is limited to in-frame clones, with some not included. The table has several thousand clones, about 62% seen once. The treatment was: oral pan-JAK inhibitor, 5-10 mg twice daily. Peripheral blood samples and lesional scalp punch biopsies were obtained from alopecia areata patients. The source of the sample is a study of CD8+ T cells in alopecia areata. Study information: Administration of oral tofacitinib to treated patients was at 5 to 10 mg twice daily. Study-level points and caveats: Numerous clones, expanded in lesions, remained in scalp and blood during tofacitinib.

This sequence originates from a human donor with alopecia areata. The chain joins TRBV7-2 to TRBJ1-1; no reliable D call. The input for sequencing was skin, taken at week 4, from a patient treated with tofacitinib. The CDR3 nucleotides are TGTGCCAGCAGCTTAGGGTTTGGACGCACGAACACTGAAGCTTTCTTT. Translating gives CASSLGFGRTNTEAFF.